This record looks at one T cell receptor (beta chain) sequence and its context. Its antigen remains unknown. Germline lookup yields CDR1 MNHEY and CDR2 SMNVEV (reference sequence). The V and J ends lost 5 bases and 5 bases, in that order; junction bases with no gene match: 5. This CDR3 comprises 16 residues. A multiplex PCR was run with 60 Vbeta primers and 13 Jbeta primers. Measured with immunoSEQ multiplex PCR; TCRdb has only the in-frame clones, and not every one. Of under 250,000 clones listed, 65% to 85% were seen once; the top ten hold approximately 1.5%. This record belongs to a study of cytomegalovirus exposure and HLA in healthy donors. Study-wide results and limits: In a later analysis, HLA-C alleles had the fewest associated TCRs, DRB1 alleles the most. Cytomegalovirus-associated status was assigned to 164 TCR beta chains. Further analysis was carried out later, and it showed several of the most significant clusters appearing linked to common viral pathogens.

The sequenced material came from PBMCs. The chain employs TRBV27 and TRBJ2-2; 13 bases fit TRBD2. This clonotype originated in a man in his fifties or sixties in good health and CMV-seronegative. The CDR3 DNA reads TGTGCCAGCAGTCTATGGACTAGCGGGAGTACCGGGGAGCTGTTTTTT. Encoded protein: CASSLWTSGSTGELFF.